This record looks at one TCR beta chain sequence and its context. Germline is not matched at one junction end, which may reflect a read error. Authors' processing steps: Amplification from reference gene primers served as the basis for estimated nucleated cell counts. TCRdb's copy holds only in-frame clones and misses some; the assay was immunoSEQ multiplex PCR. V, J and clone size were drawn from that table, and D and trimming were deduced from the DNA. The data contain around 46,000 clones, 70% to 90% of them singletons. In germline, CDR1 is LNHDA, CDR2 SQIVND (reference sequence). This CDR3 is built from 13 residues. This sample is part of a study of blood T cell repertoires in COVID-19. Study-level background: Acute and convalescent COVID-19 samples came from the United States, Italy and Spain.

The rearrangement uses TRBV19 and TRBJ1-1; D unresolved. Sequencing was carried out using peripheral blood. This sequence was found in a woman older than 75 with COVID-19, enrolled during active disease. The CDR3 sequence: CVSTQQMNTEAFF. The CDR3 DNA sequence: TGTGTCAGTACCCAACAGATGAACACTGAAGCTTTCTTT.